This TCR beta chain was captured in a study of blood T cell repertoires in COVID-19. About the study: Sites across the United States, Italy and Spain contributed samples from acute and convalescent COVID-19. Sources were T cells, B-cell-depleted T cells, or PBMCs; the material itself was cDNA or gDNA.

Original processing notes: The assay estimated nucleated cells by amplifying reference gene primers. Measured with immunoSEQ multiplex PCR; TCRdb has only the in-frame clones, and not every one. V, J and clone size are those of that table, while D and trimming were read from the DNA. Of roughly 200,000 clones listed, approximately 89% are singletons. Germline CDR1 reads SGDLS; CDR2 reads YYNGEE. The ends were cut back, 0 bases at V and 7 bases at J, with 13 bases in the middle. The CDR3 length is 15 residues. This clone was detected once. This TCR was recovered from a woman aged 25 to 39 with acute or convalescent COVID-19. The sample comprised peripheral blood. V is TRBV9 and J is TRBJ2-2; unclear D gene. CDR3 amino acids: CASSVAPIEVGELFF. CDR3 DNA: TGTGCCAGCAGCGTAGCCCCCATCGAGGTCGGGGAGCTGTTTTTT.